The present TCR beta chain was sequenced within a study of blood T cell repertoires in COVID-19. About the research overall: Acute and convalescent COVID-19 specimens originated in the United States, Italy and Spain. The analysed material was cDNA or gDNA that came from T cells, B-cell-depleted T cells, or PBMCs.

Judged by abundance, this clone is medium-sized. The CDR3 is 14 amino acids. V lost 5 bases and J lost 6; bases outside the gene matches: 8. Germline values: CDR1 SGHTA, CDR2 FQGNSA. Per the original data handling: Amplification of reference gene primers provided the estimated nucleated cell counts. The protocol was immunoSEQ multiplex PCR, while the TCRdb copy is restricted to in-frame clones and leaves out a portion. That table furnishes V, J and clone size, whereas the DNA furnished D and trimming. Of 80,000 to 100,000 clones listed, roughly 80% are singletons. The chain uses TRBV7-2 and TRBJ2-7; 9 bases match TRBD1. The sample consisted of peripheral blood. This TCR came from a man aged 60 to 69 with acute or convalescent COVID-19. This chain's CDR3 is CASSPGTGFSEQYF. CDR3 bases: TGTGCCAGCAGCCCTGGGACAGGGTTCAGCGAGCAGTACTTC.